This TCR beta chain appears in the sequencing data of a study of T cells after yellow fever vaccination. About the research overall: Fractions low in cell number were prepared with SMART-Seq v4 Ultra Low Input.

The CDR3 contains 11 residues. Germline V gene sequence: CDR1 SGHTA, CDR2 FQGNSA. The V and J ends lost 4 bases and 5 bases respectively, with 6 bases between them. Template switching with 5'RACE generated the TCR cDNA and added a universal primer site and UMIs. Each CDR3 protein is one row after TCRdb ran MiXCR on the 5' RACE reads. The sample records some 400,000 distinct CDR3 sequences, 6.2% being singletons. Findings and caveats of the study: In post-booster samples, most primary-vaccination clones reappeared (just under 97% CD4, approximately 91% CD8). Within FACS-sorted repertoires, abundant clonotypes contaminating from the bulk population could be present.

This clonotype occurred many times. Its antigen is as yet unknown. This clonotype was sampled from a man in his thirties or forties who received the YFV17D yellow fever vaccine. The sequencing used PBMCs, collected 5 days after the yellow fever booster vaccination. This chain links TRBV7-2 with TRBJ2-7; D is unclear. This chain's CDR3 is CASSSSDEQYF. The CDR3 DNA reads TGTGCCAGCAGCTCAAGCGACGAGCAGTACTTC.